The 29 T cell receptor beta chains given below trace back to one sample, sequenced in a study of T cell responses to AZD1222 COVID-19 vaccine. Sequencing was performed with immunoSEQ multiplex PCR; in TCRdb, only in-frame clones are kept and a portion is missing. Among 150,000 to 180,000 clones listed, roughly nine tenths were seen once. Here the sequenced sample was peripheral blood, taken on day 0 of AZD1222 vaccination. The receptors were gathered from an adult in good health.

V gene TRBV30 combines with J gene TRBJ2-4, with TRBD2 matching 7 bases. CDR1 and CDR2 (germline): GTSNPN, SVGIG (reference sequence). The CDR3 consists of 14 residues. V dropped 4 bases and J dropped 8; count of bases not matched to a gene: 11. The CDR3 sequence: CAWIPGRVGDIQYF. CDR3 bases: TGTGCCTGGATCCCTGGGAGGGTAGGGGACATTCAGTACTTC.

The genes are TRBV19 and TRBJ1-3; 9 nucleotides line up with TRBD1. The CDR3 has 13 amino acids. Germline V gene sequence: CDR1 LNHDA, CDR2 SQIVND (reference sequence). V lost 10 bases to trimming and J lost 6 bases; unmatched junction nucleotides: 7. The CDR3 sequence is CATTGGNENTIYF. The CDR3 DNA sequence: TGTGCCACGACAGGGGGTAACGAAAACACCATATATTTT. Based on the CDR3 plus reference TRBV19 and TRBJ1-3, the full variable domain is DGGITQSPKYLFRKEGQNVTLSCEQNLNHDAMYWYRQDPGQGLRLIYYSQIVNDFQKGDIAEGYSVSREKKESFPLTVTSAQKNPTAFYLCATTGGNENTIYFGEGSWLTVV.

The chain has TRBV7-9 and TRBJ1-5, with D uncertain. V lost 4 bases and J lost 0, with 10 bases in between. The length of the CDR3 is 15 residues. CDR1 is SEHNR, CDR2 FQNEAQ, per germline (reference sequence). The CDR3 spells CASSSSGISNQPQHF. The CDR3 nucleotides are TGTGCCAGCAGCTCCTCAGGTATTAGCAATCAGCCCCAGCATTTT.

The rearrangement joins TRBV9 to TRBJ1-1; D perhaps matches TRBD1 (6 bases). The V gene's germline CDR1 is SGDLS and CDR2 YYNGEE. This CDR3 contains 15 residues. V gave up 0 bases and J gave up 5 bases, with 14 bases separating them. CDR3 amino acids: CASSVEGRGGTEAFF. CDR3 nucleotides: TGTGCCAGCAGCGTAGAAGGCAGGGGTGGAACTGAAGCTTTCTTT.

The rearrangement uses TRBV5-1 and TRBJ2-3, with TRBD2 as a possible D gene (5 bases). From germline, CDR1 is SGHRS and CDR2 YFSETQ. The CDR3 is 13 amino acids. Trimming removed 4 bases at V and 4 bases at J, with 10 bases between. This chain's CDR3 is CASSAERADTQYF. DNA for the CDR3: TGCGCCAGCAGCGCGGAGAGGGCAGATACGCAGTATTTT.

V and J are TRBV9 and TRBJ2-1, with TRBD2 matching over 8 bases. CDR1 is SGDLS, CDR2 YYNGEE, per germline. V lost 3 bases and J lost 2; bases outside the gene matches: 4. CDR3 size: 15 residues. CDR3 sequence: CASSALAEAYNEQFF. CDR3 coding DNA: TGTGCCAGCAGCGCACTAGCGGAAGCCTACAATGAGCAGTTCTTC.

V and J are TRBV19 and TRBJ1-2; D perhaps matches TRBD1 (6 bases). Germline lookup yields CDR1 LNHDA and CDR2 SQIVND (reference sequence). V lost 7 bases and J lost 5, with 23 bases in between. The CDR3 length is 16 residues. CDR3 protein: CASTGSGGDINYGYTF. CDR3 sequence (DNA): TGTGCCAGTACCGGGTCCGGGGGCGACATAAATTATGGCTACACCTTC.

V and J are TRBV25-1 and TRBJ1-2; no clear D gene. This CDR3 contains 13 residues. V lost 10 bases, J lost 8 bases, and 20 bases lay in between. CDR1 is MGHDK and CDR2 is SYGVNS in the germline V gene. Written as DNA, the CDR3 is TGTGCCACCATGGAGGACGGACGAAAAGGCTACACCTTC. Translated, it gives CATMEDGRKGYTF.

To note about this clone: One end of the junction is discordant with germline, which a read error may explain. This chain links TRBV7-3 with TRBJ2-6; D gene ambiguous. CDR3 length: 15 residues. Germline V CDR1 and CDR2: SGHTA, FQGTGA. CDR3 DNA sequence: TGTGCCAGCAGGTTAACAGTATCTGGGGCCAACGTCCTGACTTTC. It is translated as CASRLTVSGANVLTF.

The gene calls are TRBV5-1 and TRBJ2-7; D is unclear. The germline V gene encodes CDR1 SGHRS and CDR2 YFSETQ. Deletions cut 7 bases from V and 4 bases from J, with 9 bases between. The CDR3 runs 11 residues. CDR3 protein: CASSLGYEQYF. CDR3 in DNA: TGCGCCAGCTCCCTGGGGTACGAGCAGTACTTC. Together with reference TRBV5-1 and TRBJ2-7, the CDR3 gives the full variable domain: KAGVTQTPRYLIKTRGQQVTLSCSPISGHRSVSWYQQTPGQGLQFLFEYFSETQRNKGNFPGRFSGRQFSNSRSEMNVSTLELGDSALYLCASSLGYEQYFGPGTRLTVT.

The chain is built from TRBV12-3 or TRBV12-4 and TRBJ1-6; D is undetermined. Trimming cost V 6 bases and J 4 bases, with 7 bases left between them. This CDR3 region has 13 residues. As DNA, the CDR3 is TGTGCCAGCAGCCCTAGATATAATTCACCCCTCCACTTT. It is translated as CASSPRYNSPLHF.

Notes on this clone: The same CDR3 can be traced to other DNA sequences in this sample. This chain links TRBV5-4 with TRBJ1-3, with D tentatively TRBD1 (5 bases). The CDR3 totals 13 residues. V was cut by 0 bases and J by 4 bases, with 5 bases left in between. In germline, CDR1 is SGHNT, CDR2 YYREEE (reference sequence). Written as DNA, the CDR3 is TGTGCCAGCAGCTTGGGGGGGGGAAACACCATATATTTT. As protein: CASSLGGGNTIYF.

The chain is built from TRBV5-4 and TRBJ1-1; possibly TRBD1 for D (5 bases). There are 15 residues in the CDR3. Between the trimmed V and J ends, which lost 3 bases and 0 bases, there was a span of 12 bases. Germline-derived CDR1 and CDR2 are SGHNT and YYREEE (reference sequence). The chain's CDR3 is CASSSPGLMNTEAFF. The CDR3 DNA follows: TGTGCCAGCAGCTCTCCGGGACTTATGAACACTGAAGCTTTCTTT.

The chain is built from TRBV6-8 and TRBJ2-4; 11 positions agree with TRBD2. Germline V lookup: CDR1 MNHGY, CDR2 SAAAGT. The CDR3 sequence is 16 residues long. With 10 bases clipped from V and 0 bases from J, the junction kept 8 bases outside the gene matches. The CDR3 nucleotides read TGTGCCACCGGGACTAGCGGACCTAAAGCCAAAAACATTCAGTACTTC. Its translation is CATGTSGPKAKNIQYF.

This clone was picked up one time. V usage is TRBV18 and J usage is TRBJ1-4; no clear D gene. The CDR3 is 15 residues long. Germline V gene sequence: CDR1 KGHSH, CDR2 LQKENI. V was shortened by 4 bases and J by 0 bases, with 9 bases between the two germline ends. The CDR3 loop is CASSRASATNEKLFF. Written as DNA, the CDR3 is TGTGCCAGCTCACGCGCCAGTGCAACTAATGAAAAACTGTTTTTT.

This chain connects TRBV27 to TRBJ2-2; 9 positions match TRBD1. Germline CDR1 and CDR2: MNHEY and SMNVEV (reference sequence). V was clipped by 3 bases and J by 6 bases; unmatched bases: 14. The CDR3 contains 18 residues. In nucleotides, the CDR3 is TGTGCCAGCAGTTTGAACAGGGGGCGCGGGGGCTGGGCCGGGGAGCTGTTTTTT. It yields the protein CASSLNRGRGGWAGELFF.

This chain uses TRBV30 with TRBJ1-4, with D unresolved. The CDR3 is 13 residues long. Between the trimmed V and J ends, which lost 0 bases and 7 bases, there was a span of 9 bases. Germline CDR1 reads GTSNPN; CDR2 reads SVGIG (reference sequence). CDR3 DNA: TGTGCCTGGAGTGTGGGGTTGGGTGAAAAACTGTTTTTT. Amino acid sequence: CAWSVGLGEKLFF.

V and J are TRBV9 and TRBJ1-1, with a weak D call TRBD1 (5 bases). CDR1 SGDLS and CDR2 YYNGEE come from the germline V gene. The CDR3 has 18 residues. The ends were cut back, 3 bases at V and 0 bases at J, with 21 bases in the middle. DNA of the CDR3: TGTGCCAGCAGCGAGAGGAGTTGGGGGGATGGCATGAACACTGAAGCTTTCTTT. Protein product: CASSERSWGDGMNTEAFF.

This clone occurred once. This rearrangement joins TRBV7-2 to TRBJ1-2, with D perhaps TRBD1 (6 bases). The CDR3 covers 14 residues. Per the germline V gene, CDR1 is SGHTA and CDR2 is FQGNSA. V lost 3 bases and J lost 5, with 13 bases in between. The CDR3 is CASSLSGAGYGYTF. In DNA, the CDR3 is TGTGCCAGCAGCTTGTCGGGGGCGGGGTATGGCTACACCTTC.

V and J are TRBV5-4 and TRBJ1-1; maybe TRBD1 (6 bases). CDR3 length: 14 residues. V was clipped by 0 bases and J by 5 bases, with 11 bases between them. Germline-derived CDR1 and CDR2 are SGHNT and YYREEE (reference sequence). As DNA, the CDR3 is TGTGCCAGCAGCTTGGACAGGGTTGGAACTGAAGCTTTCTTT. As protein: CASSLDRVGTEAFF. The whole variable domain, filled in from reference TRBV5-4 and TRBJ1-1, reads ETGVTQSPTHLIKTRGQQVTLRCSSQSGHNTVSWYQQALGQGPQFIFQYYREEENGRGNFPPRFSGLQFPNYSSELNVNALELDDSALYLCASSLDRVGTEAFFGQGTRLTVV.

The chain carries TRBV14 and TRBJ1-2; weak D call: TRBD1 (5 bases). Trimming removed 4 bases at V and 2 bases at J, with 11 bases between. Germline V lookup: CDR1 SGHDN, CDR2 FVKESK. The CDR3 is 14 amino acids. CDR3 sequence (DNA): TGTGCCAGCAGCCCAATGACAGCGAACTATGGCTACACCTTC. Translating it yields CASSPMTANYGYTF.

The V and J genes are TRBV7-2 and TRBJ1-5; maybe TRBD1 (5 bases). CDR1 SGHTA and CDR2 FQGNSA come from the germline V gene. The V and J ends lost 5 bases and 4 bases respectively, with 9 bases between them. The CDR3 is 13 amino acids. CDR3 nucleotide sequence: TGTGCCAGCAGCACCAACAGGAATCAGCCCCAGCATTTT. It translates to CASSTNRNQPQHF.

The J gene is TRBJ1-4, the V gene TRBV5-1; 8 bases line up with TRBD1. V shed 3 bases, J shed 7 bases, and the junction held 5 bases outside the gene matches. Germline lookup yields CDR1 SGHRS and CDR2 YFSETQ. The CDR3 spans 14 residues. In DNA form, the CDR3 reads TGCGCCAGCAGCTCGGGACAGGAAGGTGAAAAACTGTTTTTT. Amino acid sequence: CASSSGQEGEKLFF. The full variable domain, its missing parts supplied by reference TRBV5-1 and TRBJ1-4, is KAGVTQTPRYLIKTRGQQVTLSCSPISGHRSVSWYQQTPGQGLQFLFEYFSETQRNKGNFPGRFSGRQFSNSRSEMNVSTLELGDSALYLCASSSGQEGEKLFFGSGTQLSVL.

This chain connects TRBV29-1 to TRBJ2-7; D perhaps matches TRBD1 (6 bases). Germline V CDR1 and CDR2: SQVTM, ANQGSEA. The CDR3 has 14 residues. V lost 2 bases to trimming and J lost 2 bases, with 13 bases between them. The CDR3 DNA is TGCAGCGTTGAAAGCCAGGGGAATACCTACGAGCAGTACTTC. It encodes CSVESQGNTYEQYF.

The chain is built from TRBV6-5 and TRBJ2-1; no definite D call. This CDR3 has 13 residues. Trimming took 4 bases from V and 4 from J, leaving 8 bases between them. Germline V gene lookup returns CDR1 MNHEY and CDR2 SVGAGI. CDR3 in amino acids: CASSWTVYNEQFF. For the CDR3, the DNA is TGTGCCAGCAGTTGGACGGTTTACAATGAGCAGTTCTTC.

This clone appeared a single time. The chain recombines TRBV18 with TRBJ2-3; either TRBD1 or TRBD2 may fit D (6 bases each). V dropped 4 bases and J dropped 8 bases, with 28 bases sitting between them. This CDR3 is 18 amino acids long. Germline V lookup: CDR1 KGHSH, CDR2 LQKENI. CDR3 nucleotide sequence: TGTGCCAGCTCACTTCCCCCCCGCGCGGGGACTTCACAGGGTACGCAGTATTTT. Protein sequence: CASSLPPRAGTSQGTQYF.

The genes are TRBV6-5 and TRBJ2-1; possible D gene TRBD2, 6 bases. Germline CDR1 is MNHEY and CDR2 is SVGAGI. Trimming pared 2 bases from V and 7 bases from J, leaving 15 bases between. This CDR3 region has 15 residues. CDR3 sequence (DNA): TGTGCCAGCAGTTACCGCGGGGATCCTTGGAATGAGCAGTTCTTC. This codes for CASSYRGDPWNEQFF.

The chain carries TRBV19 and TRBJ1-6; D perhaps matches TRBD1 (6 bases). Trimming removed 9 bases at V and 5 bases at J, with 14 bases between. Germline loops: CDR1 LNHDA, CDR2 SQIVND (reference sequence). The CDR3 totals 14 residues. CDR3: CASPWEGDNSPLHF. The CDR3 DNA follows: TGTGCCAGCCCCTGGGAGGGGGATAATTCACCCCTCCACTTT.

V usage is TRBV15 and J usage is TRBJ1-2, with TRBD1 matching 9 bases. V was pared by 0 bases and J by 4 bases, with 9 bases of the junction left unmatched. This CDR3 region has 17 residues. Per germline, CDR1 LNHNV and CDR2 YYDKDF (reference sequence). CDR3 residues: CATSRDPGQGLGYGYTF. CDR3 sequence (DNA): TGTGCCACCAGCAGAGATCCGGGACAGGGTTTGGGCTATGGCTACACCTTC.